This TCR beta chain is drawn from a study of blood T cell repertoires in COVID-19. Study as a whole: Researchers got acute and convalescent COVID-19 samples from the United States, Italy and Spain. Sources were T cells, B-cell-depleted T cells, or PBMCs; the material itself was cDNA or gDNA.

Assay used: immunoSEQ multiplex PCR; TCRdb lists only in-frame clones, some missing. The sample comprises about 49,000 clones, roughly 82% of which are singletons, and about 2.9% rests with the top ten. Germline V gives CDR1 MNHNS, CDR2 SASEGT. The length of the CDR3 is 17 residues. V was pared by 1 base and J by 0 bases, with 14 bases between. This clonotype originated in a woman between 55 and 75 years old with acute or convalescent COVID-19. The chain has TRBV6-1 and TRBJ2-3, with TRBD1 as a possible D gene (5 bases). Sequencing was done on a sample of peripheral blood. The CDR3 DNA sequence: TGTGCCAGCAGTGAAGGCAGGGTTCGCCCTAGCACAGATACGCAGTATTTT. Its translation: CASSEGRVRPSTDTQYF.